This T cell receptor (beta chain) was documented in a study of post-analysis software for immune sequencing data. About the research overall: Recorded disease courses covered relapsing-remitting, secondary progressive and progressive-relapsing multiple sclerosis. Some patients had no subtype annotation.

Turning to this clonotype: Its antigen is not identified. Mismatch with germline at one junction end may stem from a read error.

Built from TCR beta cDNA, the libraries had unique molecular identifiers in them. T cells numbering roughly 1 to 10 million yielded 450,000 to 500,000 cDNA molecules. TCRdb itself ran the PCR reads through MiXCR, one entry per CDR3 protein. The sample contains about 810,000 distinct CDR3 sequences, 53% of which appear only once. General study results and limits: Comparison with controls showed significantly lower normalized Chao1 diversity in multiple sclerosis patients. Samples sharing a preparation batch grouped tightly together when assessed by F measure. TRBV5-6, TRBV5-1 and TRBV20-1 were among several TRBV segments more frequent in patients than controls.

The germline CDR1 and CDR2 sequences are SGHRS and YFSETQ. The CDR3 has 16 residues. Sequencing used blood. This clonotype originated in a girl between 10 and 17 years old with multiple sclerosis. The chain has TRBV5-1 and TRBJ2-1; TRBD2 matches at 7 bases. The CDR3 DNA follows: TGCGCCAGCAGCTTGGAAGGCGGGAGCTCCAACAATGAGCAGTTCTTC. Translating it yields CASSLEGGSSNNEQFF.